The TCR beta chain described here comes from a study of blood T cell repertoires in COVID-19. Study details: The United States, Italy and Spain supplied acute and convalescent COVID-19 samples. Nucleic acid was either cDNA or gDNA, and it came from T cells, B-cell-depleted T cells, or PBMCs.

Germline V gene data show CDR1 as MDHEN and CDR2 as SYDVKM. CDR3 length equals 18 residues. Unmatched junction bases numbered 10, after V lost 5 bases and J lost 0 bases. Only in-frame clones appear in the TCRdb table, and some are missing; sequencing was by immunoSEQ multiplex PCR. The top ten clones hold roughly 50% of a sample with about 69,000 clones, roughly three quarters of them seen once. V is TRBV28 and J is TRBJ2-6; TRBD1 matches at 7 bases. Source material: peripheral blood. The receptor's source is a human donor in a cohort sampled during active COVID-19. The CDR3 sequence: CASSDLAPGGSGANVLTF. The DNA for the CDR3 is TGTGCCAGCAGTGATCTAGCCCCAGGGGGCTCTGGGGCCAACGTCCTGACTTTC.